This T cell receptor beta chain emerged from a study of cytomegalovirus exposure and HLA in healthy donors (dated by TCRdb to the late 2010s). The study in broad terms: According to an earlier analysis of 587 of the donors, 150 million to 200 million T cells yielded over 90 million unique TCR beta sequences and roughly 280 Gb of sequence data. An earlier analysis of several hundred of the donors applied high-throughput TCR beta sequencing to assess whether each TCR beta V gene segment acted as functional or pseudogenic. The number of typed donors differed by locus: roughly 629-630 for A, B, C, DRB1 and DQB1; 522 for DQA1; about 600 for DPA1; and 400 to 480 for DPB1. All discovery cohort repertoires had been generated using a single sequencing platform. Donor age, sex, ethnicity and CMV serostatus were compiled together with the repertoire data. Across approximately 400 genotyped donors of the cohort, an average of approximately 240,000 unique TCR beta nucleotide sequences per donor were sequenced, and 15% to 20% of those sequences were non-productive. The later analysis used no new phenotypic data to find candidate immune exposures, relying instead on TCR beta sequences and their occurrence across donors. An early release covering over 500 HLA-typed donors comprised approximately 290 gigabases of sequencing data and around 85 million unique TCR sequences. A later genetic analysis took genome-wide SNP genotypes for about 55% of the 666 donors and used that subset as a discovery cohort. A separate validation cohort of over a hundred different subjects was used in addition to the roughly 700-subject first cohort. Of the roughly 400 genotyped donors, 65% to 90% fell in the genetic ancestry cluster associated with self-reported Caucasian donors. HLA typing covered class I and class II loci at four-digit resolution. A later analysis re-examined previously published TCR beta repertoires from 610 or so donors and added high-resolution HLA genotyping to investigate patterns of TCR occurrence. Using immunosequencing, the study profiled T cell repertoires from fewer than 850 subjects and related those repertoires to cytomegalovirus serostatus. The study was designed to test whether signatures of past pathogen exposure could be identified by cataloging public T cell receptors. The study combined high-throughput TCR immunosequencing, statistical association of individual TCRs with disease status, and machine learning to predict cytomegalovirus infection status. Five DR-DQ haplotypes were handled as single units for association and clustering, since linkage in the cohort was strong. Overall study outcomes, separate from this receptor: A later analysis found that HLA-associated TCR beta chains were more clonally expanded and had lower generation probabilities than equally common non-associated chains. In vitro tests confirmed that three of the cytomegalovirus-associated TCR beta chains recognize cytomegalovirus antigens. A group of highly shared sequence variants was considered likely to be a technical artifact of the sequencing pipeline. A later genetic analysis reported fewer N-insertions in productive TCRs among donors in an Asian-associated ancestry cluster than the roughly 640-donor mean. Specific HLA alleles were associated with over 15,000 TCR beta sequences at a false discovery rate of 0.05 in a later analysis. This cohort had only TCR beta chains sequenced, and the lack of alpha or paired-chain data limited which features could be detected. Linkage disequilibrium might explain the correlated functional status among segregating V segments, but an unknown experimental factor could not be excluded. Most CMV-associated TCR beta chains appeared to be HLA-restricted in a later analysis, and the HLA associations seemed to be driven largely by CMV exposure. Presence/absence analyses assumed roughly uniform sequencing depth across donors, an assumption that may not hold. Because counts were too low, fewer than 20 rarely observed V segments, including chromosome 9 orphons, were excluded from the earlier analysis of under 650 of the donors. In a later analysis, several top co-occurrence clusters were reported to appear linked to parvovirus B19, influenza, CMV and Epstein-Barr virus. In a later genetic analysis, a missense DCLRE1C variant was associated with V-gene and J-gene trimming of TCR beta chains, and the association was replicated in an independent cohort. In a later analysis, TCR association rates were found to vary across HLA loci, with the most associated TCRs seen for DRB1 alleles and the fewest for HLA-C alleles. When HLA alleles, especially DR and DQ, strongly co-occurred, attributing TCR associations to individual alleles was difficult. Across donors, most TCR sequences were observed very rarely, whereas some public TCRs were present in many individuals. Because HLA typing was unavailable for some donors at each locus, only the typed subset was used in association tests. In the study, about 150 TCR beta chains were listed as associated with cytomegalovirus. The classifier was reported to diagnose cytomegalovirus status with high specificity and sensitivity in both the original and validation cohorts. Some IMGT-functional V segments, including TRBV6-2 and TRBV6-3, could not be distinguished by the 87-base-pair reads and were therefore excluded. It was suggested by the authors that the approach could potentially be generalized to other disease states and immunological phenotypes. A further reported finding was that TCR beta sequences accurately predicted the HLA-A and HLA-B alleles for most subjects in the first cohort. CMV serostatus was the only immune exposure information available for the cohort. In an earlier analysis of 450 to 750 of the donors, most TCR beta V segments appeared in productive rearrangements about 90% or about 30% of the time, broadly matching IMGT annotations.

The receptor library was made with the immunoSEQ multiplex PCR assay. A mixture of 60 forward primers for TCR Vbeta segments and 13 reverse primers for TCR Jbeta segments was used in the multiplex PCR. Amplification of the CDR3 region of rearranged TCR beta genes was performed with a multiplex PCR assay on genomic DNA. The amplified TCR beta libraries were sequenced on the Illumina HiSeq System as 87-base-pair reads. In the paper's pipeline: In a later analysis, some 80 million unique TCR beta chains were counted across the 650 to 700 repertoires, and around 10 million of these chains were shared by at least two donors. A nearest-neighbor algorithm error-corrected the raw reads and collapsed the reads into unique sequences, merging closely related sequences to remove PCR and sequencing errors. CDR3 sequences were aligned to IMGT reference sequences to assign V, D and J gene segments. For a sequence to be retained, at least a six-nucleotide match to both a V gene segment and a J gene segment was required. A rearrangement was called productive if the CDR3 had no stop codons and remained in frame with V and J, and every other rearrangement was called non-productive. CDR3 was defined according to IMGT convention as the region running from the second conserved V-encoded cysteine to the conserved J-encoded phenylalanine. In an earlier analysis of around 570 of the donors, sequences lacking an unambiguous match to a single V gene segment were excluded. In an earlier analysis of some 590 of the donors, a V segment was called functional when productive rearrangements were above 56.7%, and segregating when the standard deviation between donors exceeded 5%. A statistical classification framework was built to diagnose cytomegalovirus status from the catalog of TCR beta chain sequences. V and J gene assignment, in a later analysis, came from comparing TCR nucleotide sequences with IMGT/GENE-DB human TR gene sequences. Using the TCRdist pipeline, a later analysis assigned CDR3 sequences along with most-parsimonious VDJ recombination scenarios. In a later analysis, every TCR beta chain was defined by the combination of its CDR3 amino acid sequence and its V-gene family, and reads without a unique V-gene family were dropped. To address suspected cross-contamination and a sequencing artifact, a later analysis removed roughly 580 highly shared, low-generation-probability nucleotide sequences. In a later analysis, a clonal expansion index for each public chain was calculated from normalized within-repertoire ranks of inferred template counts. In a later analysis, generation probabilities were computed using a VDJ recombination model fitted to out-of-frame rearrangements, and the results were checked against IGoR. In a later analysis, hypergeometric tests were used to score TCR-TCR, TCR-HLA and TCR-CMV co-occurrence, with a repertoire-size bias correction applied to TCR pairs. In a later analysis, false discovery rates were estimated by permuting HLA or CMV assignments 20 times. In a later analysis, co-occurring TCRs were grouped using DBSCAN, with TCRdist sequence similarity added in when clustering inside HLA-allele-positive subsets. Repertoires with fewer than 30,000 or more than 120,000 public chains were left out of co-occurrence clustering, as were a handful of repertoires with anomalous nucleotide sharing. TCRdb stores this immuneACCESS table with in-frame sequences only. Part of the clones is absent; in the studies checked, under half of the shortfall reflects unresolved V genes, and no reason is known for the rest. V, J and clone size are those of that table, while D and trimming were read from the DNA. The table for this sample lists approximately 90,000 clones; 77% of them were counted only once. Of the sample, approximately 3.7% falls within the top ten clones.

In total, roughly 670 healthy bone marrow donors made up the cohort. Cohort members were all nominally healthy when sampled, although unrecorded immune exposures were likely present. The donor was CMV seronegative and was included in the group of several hundred seronegative cohort members. Each donor provided a peripheral blood sample, and peripheral blood mononuclear cells were used for TCR beta sequencing. The Qiagen DNeasy Blood Extraction Kit was used to extract genomic DNA from the blood cell samples. Including the terminal cysteine and phenylalanine, the CDR3 comprises 15 residues. The kept DNA is CDR3 alone, 45 bases in frame from the first base. For this chain, trimming is 4 bases at the V end and 4 bases at the J end, and the number of junction bases without a gene match is 5. The germline V gene gives CDR1 as SGHDT and CDR2 as YYEEEE. Points on this clone: The clone's antigen remains unknown. Per-base quality was not reported, and no clone a single base away is much larger than it.

Sample: PBMCs. The sequence was collected from a young man in good health and CMV-seronegative. The chain is assembled from TRBV5-6 and TRBJ2-2; TRBD1 agrees with 9 junctional bases. The base sequence is TGTGCCAGCAGCATGACAGGGGGAGGCACCGGGGAGCTGTTTTTT. It specifies CASSMTGGGTGELFF.